These T cell receptor beta chains were read from a single sample in a study of blood T cell repertoires in COVID-19. Profiling relied on immunoSEQ multiplex PCR, and the TCRdb table lists in-frame clones only, not all of them. The repertoire includes fewer than 250,000 clones, around 76% of them detected once, and approximately 7.8% sits in the top ten. Material for sequencing was peripheral blood. These receptor sequences come from a woman aged 55-70 years with COVID-19, enrolled during active disease. Both conserved end residues are part of each CDR3. The order of the fields is D gene, J gene, clone size, V gene, CDR3 protein, CDR3 DNA. The D gene is left open where the match is weak. Only some rows state a clone size, as once, few, many or a class for expanded clones.

d_call: NA
j_call: TRBJ2-7
clone_size: NA
v_call: TRBV29-1
cdr3_aa: CSVKDGAYEQYF
cdr3_nt: TGCAGCGTTAAAGACGGGGCCTACGAGCAGTACTTC

d_call: TRBD1
j_call: TRBJ1-1
clone_size: few
v_call: TRBV5-6
cdr3_aa: CASSGVQGAKTEAFF
cdr3_nt: TGTGCCAGCAGCGGTGTACAGGGGGCGAAGACTGAAGCTTTCTTT

d_call: NA
j_call: TRBJ2-5
clone_size: NA
v_call: TRBV28
cdr3_aa: CASSSKRGREETQYF
cdr3_nt: TGTGCCAGCAGTTCCAAAAGGGGTAGGGAAGAGACCCAGTACTTC

d_call: NA
j_call: TRBJ1-2
clone_size: NA
v_call: TRBV30
cdr3_aa: CAWSKGRSLHTIYGGYTF
cdr3_nt: TGTGCCTGGAGTAAAGGGAGATCGCTTCACACAATCTATGGAGGCTACACCTTC

d_call: NA
j_call: TRBJ1-3
clone_size: NA
v_call: TRBV29-1
cdr3_aa: CSVVQGPAGNTIYF
cdr3_nt: TGCAGCGTTGTCCAGGGGCCTGCTGGAAACACCATATATTTT

d_call: NA
j_call: TRBJ1-4
clone_size: NA
v_call: TRBV18
cdr3_aa: CASSPLDSPDREGEKLFF
cdr3_nt: TGTGCCAGCTCACCTCTTGACAGCCCGGACAGAGAAGGTGAAAAACTGTTTTTT

d_call: NA
j_call: TRBJ2-5
clone_size: NA
v_call: TRBV2
cdr3_aa: CASTLLSETQYF
cdr3_nt: TGTGCCAGCACTTTGCTATCCGAGACCCAGTACTTC

d_call: NA
j_call: TRBJ1-1
clone_size: NA
v_call: TRBV5-1
cdr3_aa: CASSNGQGEAFF
cdr3_nt: TGCGCCAGCAGCAACGGCCAGGGCGAAGCTTTCTTT

d_call: TRBD1
j_call: TRBJ2-1
clone_size: NA
v_call: TRBV6-5
cdr3_aa: CASKRDRVIYEQFF
cdr3_nt: TGTGCCAGCAAGAGGGACAGGGTGATCTATGAGCAGTTCTTC

d_call: NA
j_call: TRBJ1-1
clone_size: NA
v_call: TRBV10-3
cdr3_aa: CAISESTDTEAFF
cdr3_nt: TGTGCCATCAGTGAGTCGACAGACACTGAAGCTTTCTTT

d_call: NA
j_call: TRBJ1-2
clone_size: few
v_call: TRBV20-1
cdr3_aa: CSASLVLSDSDYGYTF
cdr3_nt: TGCAGTGCTAGTTTGGTACTATCAGACTCTGACTATGGCTACACCTTC

d_call: NA
j_call: TRBJ1-1
clone_size: NA
v_call: TRBV21-1
cdr3_aa: CAGSIVPNTEAFF
cdr3_nt: TGTGCCGGCAGCATAGTTCCGAACACTGAAGCTTTCTTT

d_call: NA
j_call: TRBJ2-2
clone_size: NA
v_call: TRBV24-1
cdr3_aa: CATSKDGTNTGELFF
cdr3_nt: TGTGCCACGTCTAAGGACGGGACGAACACCGGGGAGCTGTTTTTT

d_call: NA
j_call: TRBJ1-2
clone_size: NA
v_call: TRBV28
cdr3_aa: CASSRRGSSYGYTF
cdr3_nt: TGTGCCAGCAGCCGGAGGGGTTCTAGCTATGGCTACACCTTC

d_call: TRBD1
j_call: TRBJ2-3
clone_size: NA
v_call: TRBV5-1
cdr3_aa: CASSLLGQGEIDTQYF
cdr3_nt: TGCGCCAGCAGCTTGTTAGGGCAGGGGGAAATAGATACGCAGTATTTT

d_call: NA
j_call: TRBJ1-3
clone_size: once
v_call: TRBV7-9
cdr3_aa: CASSPDSSGNTIYF
cdr3_nt: TGTGCCAGCAGCCCGGACAGCTCTGGAAACACCATATATTTT

d_call: TRBD1
j_call: TRBJ2-4
clone_size: NA
v_call: TRBV2
cdr3_aa: CASGDRDGAKNIQYF
cdr3_nt: TGTGCCAGCGGGGACAGGGACGGAGCCAAAAACATTCAGTACTTC

d_call: TRBD1
j_call: TRBJ1-5
clone_size: once
v_call: TRBV15
cdr3_aa: CATSSGQGRGNQPQHF
cdr3_nt: TGTGCCACCAGCAGTGGACAGGGCAGGGGCAATCAGCCCCAGCATTTT

d_call: NA
j_call: TRBJ2-5
clone_size: NA
v_call: TRBV19
cdr3_aa: CASSKGKGSKETQYF
cdr3_nt: TGTGCCAGTAGCAAGGGGAAGGGCAGTAAAGAGACCCAGTACTTC

d_call: NA
j_call: TRBJ1-1
clone_size: NA
v_call: TRBV6-5
cdr3_aa: CASRLWNGRTEAFF
cdr3_nt: TGTGCCAGCAGACTCTGGAATGGGAGGACTGAAGCTTTCTTT

d_call: TRBD1
j_call: TRBJ2-5
clone_size: NA
v_call: TRBV19
cdr3_aa: CASSSGQGGRETQYF
cdr3_nt: TGTGCCAGTAGTTCCGGACAGGGAGGAAGGGAGACCCAGTACTTC